This TCR beta chain was documented in a study of regulatory T cells in long-lasting Graves disease. Arm-PCR of CDR3 regions with iRepertoire HTBI primers generated TCR beta libraries. MiXCR, run by TCRdb on the multiplex PCR reads, gives a single entry per CDR3 protein. The sample carries hundreds of thousands of distinct CDR3 sequences, about 13% recorded once. This clonotype turned up a few times. Germline values: CDR1 GTSNPN, CDR2 SVGIG (reference sequence). The V gene lost 2 bases and the J gene lost 2 bases, with 13 bases spanning the gap. The CDR3 totals 15 residues. Time point reported: newly diagnosed GD, antithyroid drugs for less than 3 months. Extracted RNA from PBMCs served as the source of the TCR library. These data were also filed under a second study, of T cells in Graves' hyperthyroidism and ophthalmopathy. That work adds: In the first-round RT-PCR of the TCR CDR3, the HTBI primer set was used.

The sequence was obtained from a man in his thirties or forties with Graves disease. Sequences were derived from peripheral blood mononuclear cells (PBMCs), sampled at new diagnosis, from a patient treated with antithyroid drugs. The rearrangement uses TRBV30 and TRBJ1-5; a weak D match, TRBD1 (5 bases). CDR3 nucleotide sequence: TGTGCCTGGAGTAAGGGGTTGGATGGCAATCAGCCCCAGCATTTT. It yields the protein CAWSKGLDGNQPQHF.